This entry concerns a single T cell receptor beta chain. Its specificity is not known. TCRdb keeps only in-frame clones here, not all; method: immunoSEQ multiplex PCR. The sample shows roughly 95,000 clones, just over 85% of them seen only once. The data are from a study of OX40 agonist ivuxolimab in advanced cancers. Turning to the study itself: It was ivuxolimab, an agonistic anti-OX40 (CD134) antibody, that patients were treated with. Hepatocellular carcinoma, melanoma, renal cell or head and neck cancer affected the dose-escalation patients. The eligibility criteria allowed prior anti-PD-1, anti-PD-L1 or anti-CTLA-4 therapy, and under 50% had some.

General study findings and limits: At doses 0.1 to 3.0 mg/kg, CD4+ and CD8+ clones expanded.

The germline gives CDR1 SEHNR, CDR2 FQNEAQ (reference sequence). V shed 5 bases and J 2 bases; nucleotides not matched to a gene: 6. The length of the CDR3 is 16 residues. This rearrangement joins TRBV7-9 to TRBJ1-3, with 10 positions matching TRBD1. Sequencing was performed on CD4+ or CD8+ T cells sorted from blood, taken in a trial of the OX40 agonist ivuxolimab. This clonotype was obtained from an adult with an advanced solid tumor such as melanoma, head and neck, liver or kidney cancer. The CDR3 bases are TGTGCCAGCAGCACCCGACAGGGGGCCACTGGAAACACCATATATTTT. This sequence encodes CASSTRQGATGNTIYF. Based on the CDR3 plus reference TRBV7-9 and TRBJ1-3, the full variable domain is DTGVSQNPRHKITKRGQNVTFRCDPISEHNRLYWYRQTLGQGPEFLTYFQNEAQLEKSRLLSDRFSAERPKGSFSTLEIQRTEQGDSAMYLCASSTRQGATGNTIYFGEGSWLTVV.